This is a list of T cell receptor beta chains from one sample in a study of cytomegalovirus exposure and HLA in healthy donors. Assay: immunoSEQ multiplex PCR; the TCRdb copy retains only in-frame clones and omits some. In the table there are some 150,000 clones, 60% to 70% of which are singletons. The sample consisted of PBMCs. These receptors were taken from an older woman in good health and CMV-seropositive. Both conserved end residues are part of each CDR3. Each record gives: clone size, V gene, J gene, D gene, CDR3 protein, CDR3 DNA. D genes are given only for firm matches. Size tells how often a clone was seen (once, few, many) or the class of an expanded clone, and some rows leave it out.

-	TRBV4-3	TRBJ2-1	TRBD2	CASSQVAGGIYNEQFF	TGCGCCAGCAGCCAAGTGGCGGGAGGGATTTACAATGAGCAGTTCTTC
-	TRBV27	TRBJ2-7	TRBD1	CASSHLQGPYEQYF	TGTGCCAGCAGTCACTTACAGGGGCCCTACGAGCAGTACTTC
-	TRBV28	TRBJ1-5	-	CASSLSRGRNQPQHF	TGTGCCAGCAGTTTAAGTAGGGGTCGGAATCAGCCCCAGCATTTT
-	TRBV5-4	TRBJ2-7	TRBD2	CASSEGTSGRGTEQYF	TGTGCCAGCAGCGAGGGGACTAGCGGGAGGGGAACGGAGCAGTACTTC
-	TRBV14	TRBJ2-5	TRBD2	CASSQALAETQYF	TGTGCCAGCAGCCAAGCACTAGCGGAGACCCAGTACTTC
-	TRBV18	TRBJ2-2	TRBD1	CASSPGQGGTGELFF	TGTGCCAGCTCACCAGGACAGGGGGGCACCGGGGAGCTGTTTTTT
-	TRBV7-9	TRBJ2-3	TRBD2	CASSLVLAESTDTQYF	TGTGCCAGCAGCTTAGTCCTAGCGGAGAGCACAGATACGCAGTATTTT
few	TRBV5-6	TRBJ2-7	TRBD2	CASSLDQTSGTGEQYF	TGTGCCAGCAGCTTGGACCAGACTAGCGGTACGGGGGAGCAGTACTTC
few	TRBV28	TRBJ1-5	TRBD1	CASGNRGRNSNQPQHF	TGTGCCAGCGGGAACAGGGGAAGGAATAGCAATCAGCCCCAGCATTTT
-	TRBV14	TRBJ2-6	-	CASSFHGGISSGANVLTF	TGTGCCAGCAGCTTCCACGGGGGAATTAGCTCTGGGGCCAACGTCCTGACTTTC
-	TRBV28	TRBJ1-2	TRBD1	CASSSSQGGYGYTF	TGTGCCAGCAGTTCGTCACAGGGGGGCTATGGCTACACCTTC
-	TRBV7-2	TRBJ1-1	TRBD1	CASSLRGQGRGTEAFF	TGTGCCAGCAGCTTGAGGGGACAGGGAAGAGGCACTGAAGCTTTCTTT
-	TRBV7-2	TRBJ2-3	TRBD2	CASSRGTSGFRGTDTQYF	TGTGCCAGCAGCCGCGGGACTAGCGGATTCAGGGGCACAGATACGCAGTATTTT
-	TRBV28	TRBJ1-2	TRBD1	CASSLGQVDYGYTF	TGTGCCAGCAGTTTGGGACAGGTGGACTATGGCTACACCTTC
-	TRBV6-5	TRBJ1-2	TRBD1	CASSYTGTDDGYTF	TGTGCCAGCAGTTACACCGGGACAGATGATGGCTACACCTTC
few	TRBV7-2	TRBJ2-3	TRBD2	CASSLAPTGLAGTDTQYF	TGTGCCAGCAGCTTAGCGCCCACGGGACTAGCGGGTACAGATACGCAGTATTTT
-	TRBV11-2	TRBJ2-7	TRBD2	CASRTSGTSYEQYF	TGTGCCAGCAGAACTAGCGGGACCTCCTACGAGCAGTACTTC
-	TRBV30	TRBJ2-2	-	CAWSVQLLTGELFF	TGTGCCTGGAGTGTACAACTATTGACCGGGGAGCTGTTTTTT
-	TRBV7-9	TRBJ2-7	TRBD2	CASSPFGSGRYEQYF	TGTGCCAGCAGCCCCTTTGGTAGCGGGCGGTACGAGCAGTACTTC
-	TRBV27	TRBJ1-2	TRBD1	CASSSSTDRAYGYTF	TGTGCCAGCAGTTCCTCGACCGACAGGGCCTATGGCTACACCTTC
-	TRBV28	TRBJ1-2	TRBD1	CASSYRGQGYGYTF	TGTGCCAGCAGTTACAGGGGGCAGGGCTATGGCTACACCTTC
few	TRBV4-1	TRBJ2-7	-	CASSQDPHYEQYF	TGCGCCAGCAGCCAAGATCCCCACTACGAGCAGTACTTC
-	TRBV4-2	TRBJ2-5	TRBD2	CASSQFPSGSQETQYF	TGTGCCAGCAGCCAATTCCCTAGCGGGAGCCAAGAGACCCAGTACTTC
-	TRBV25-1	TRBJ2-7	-	CASSDVSGAYEQYF	TGTGCCAGCAGTGATGTTAGCGGCGCTTACGAGCAGTACTTC
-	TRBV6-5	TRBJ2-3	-	CASSSSGNLDTQYF	TGTGCCAGCAGCTCGAGCGGTAATCTGGATACGCAGTATTTT
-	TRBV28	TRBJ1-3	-	CATAPSSGNTIYF	TGTGCCACCGCCCCCAGCTCTGGAAACACCATATATTTT
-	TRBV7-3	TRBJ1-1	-	CASSLGQNTEAFF	TGTGCCAGCAGCTTAGGACAGAACACTGAAGCTTTCTTT
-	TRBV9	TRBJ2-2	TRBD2	CASSLRSGGGELFF	TGTGCCAGCAGCCTACGAAGCGGGGGCGGGGAGCTGTTTTTT
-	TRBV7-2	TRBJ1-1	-	CASSVGRGNTEAFF	TGTGCCAGCAGCGTAGGCAGGGGGAACACTGAAGCTTTCTTT
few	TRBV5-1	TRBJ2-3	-	CASSAGQYTDTQYF	TGCGCCAGCAGCGCAGGACAGTACACAGATACGCAGTATTTT
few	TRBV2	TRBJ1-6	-	CASRGGRADNSPLHF	TGTGCCAGCAGGGGTGGCAGGGCAGATAATTCACCCCTCCACTTT
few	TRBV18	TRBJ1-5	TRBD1	CASSPKTGNSNQPQHF	TGTGCCAGCTCACCAAAGACAGGGAATAGCAATCAGCCCCAGCATTTT
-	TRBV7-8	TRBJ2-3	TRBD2	CASSPGSAGDPDTQYF	TGTGCCAGCAGCCCCGGGTCCGCGGGAGACCCAGATACGCAGTATTTT
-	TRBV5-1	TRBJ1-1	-	CASSPLTGNTEAFF	TGCGCCAGCAGCCCCCTTACAGGGAACACTGAAGCTTTCTTT
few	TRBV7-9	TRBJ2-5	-	CASSLGPGQETQYF	TGTGCCAGCAGCTTAGGGCCGGGACAAGAGACCCAGTACTTC
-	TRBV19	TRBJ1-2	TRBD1	CASSPTGAAGGYTF	TGTGCCAGTAGTCCCACAGGGGCCGCGGGAGGCTACACCTTC
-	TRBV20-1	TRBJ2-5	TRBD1	CSARGWTGEYF	TGCAGTGCTAGAGGCTGGACAGGGGAGTACTTC
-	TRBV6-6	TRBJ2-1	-	CASSYSAGRYNEQFF	TGTGCCAGCAGTTACTCCGCGGGGCGGTACAATGAGCAGTTCTTC
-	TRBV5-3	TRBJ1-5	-	CARSLDNGEGRQNQPQHF	TGTGCCAGAAGCTTGGATAATGGTGAGGGCAGGCAGAATCAGCCCCAGCATTTT
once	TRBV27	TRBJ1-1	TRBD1	CASSGGTGLYTEAFF	TGTGCCAGCAGTGGCGGGACAGGGCTGTACACTGAAGCTTTCTTT
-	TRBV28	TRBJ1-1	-	CASGGTNTEAFF	TGTGCCAGCGGGGGGACGAACACTGAAGCTTTCTTT
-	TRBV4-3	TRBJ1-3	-	CASSQGAGAQPRAGNTIYF	TGCGCCAGCAGCCAAGGGGCAGGGGCCCAACCCAGGGCTGGAAACACCATATATTTT
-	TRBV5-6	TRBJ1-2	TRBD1	CASSLDRGRSYGYTF	TGTGCCAGCAGCTTGGACAGGGGGCGGAGCTATGGCTACACCTTC
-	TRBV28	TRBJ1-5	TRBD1	CASSPDRGLDQPQHF	TGTGCCAGCAGCCCGGACAGGGGGCTAGATCAGCCCCAGCATTTT
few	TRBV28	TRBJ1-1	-	CASSLGGIWVNTEAFF	TGTGCCAGCAGTTTAGGGGGGATTTGGGTGAACACTGAAGCTTTCTTT
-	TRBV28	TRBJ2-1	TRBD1	CASSLGTGASGGYNEQFF	TGTGCCAGCAGTTTGGGGACAGGGGCGTCGGGGGGATACAATGAGCAGTTCTTC
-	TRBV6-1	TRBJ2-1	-	CASRAGGSHNYNEQFF	TGTGCCAGCCGTGCCGGAGGGTCTCATAACTACAATGAGCAGTTCTTC
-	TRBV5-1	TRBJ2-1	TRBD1	CASSFDRGEQFF	TGCGCCAGCAGCTTCGACAGGGGTGAGCAGTTCTTC
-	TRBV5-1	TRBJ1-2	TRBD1	CASWDSSYGYTF	TGCGCCAGTTGGGACAGTAGCTATGGCTACACCTTC
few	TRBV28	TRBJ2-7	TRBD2	CASSFSTYSGKGPYEQYF	TGTGCCAGCAGTTTCTCCACCTATAGCGGGAAGGGCCCCTACGAGCAGTACTTC
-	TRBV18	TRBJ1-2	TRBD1	CASSLGQGSLNYGYTF	TGTGCCAGCTCACTGGGACAGGGCTCTCTTAACTATGGCTACACCTTC